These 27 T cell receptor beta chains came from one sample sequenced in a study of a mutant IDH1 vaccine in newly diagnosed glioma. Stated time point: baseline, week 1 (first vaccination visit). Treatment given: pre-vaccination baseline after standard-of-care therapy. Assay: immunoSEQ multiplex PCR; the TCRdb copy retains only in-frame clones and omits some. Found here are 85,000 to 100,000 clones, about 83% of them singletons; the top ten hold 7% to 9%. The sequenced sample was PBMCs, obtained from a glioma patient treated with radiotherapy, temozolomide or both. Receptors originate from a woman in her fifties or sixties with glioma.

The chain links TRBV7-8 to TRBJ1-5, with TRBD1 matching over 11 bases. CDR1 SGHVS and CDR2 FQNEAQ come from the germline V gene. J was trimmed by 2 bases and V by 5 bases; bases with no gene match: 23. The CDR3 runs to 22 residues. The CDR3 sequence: CASSRGIRSGTGGRGGNQPQHF. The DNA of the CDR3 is TGTGCCAGCAGCAGAGGAATTAGGTCCGGGACAGGGGGAAGGGGGGGCAATCAGCCCCAGCATTTT. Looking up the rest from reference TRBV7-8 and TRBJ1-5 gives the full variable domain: GAGVSQSPRYKVAKRGQDVALRCDPISGHVSLFWYQQALGQGPEFLTYFQNEAQLDKSGLPSDRFFAERPEGSVSTLKIQRTQQEDSAVYLCASSRGIRSGTGGRGGNQPQHFGDGTRLSIL.

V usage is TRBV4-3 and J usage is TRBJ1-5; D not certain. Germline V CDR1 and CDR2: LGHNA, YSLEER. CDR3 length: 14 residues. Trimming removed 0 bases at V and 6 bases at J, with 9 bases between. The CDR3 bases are TGCGCCAGCAGCCAAGACCTGGGAGGTCAGCCCCAGCATTTT. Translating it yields CASSQDLGGQPQHF.

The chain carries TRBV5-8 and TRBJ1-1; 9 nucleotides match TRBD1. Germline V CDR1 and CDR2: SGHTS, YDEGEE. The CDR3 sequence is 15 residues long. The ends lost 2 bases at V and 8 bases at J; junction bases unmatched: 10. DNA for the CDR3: TGTGCCAGCAGCTTCTACGACAGGGGGAATTTGGAAGCTTTCTTT. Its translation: CASSFYDRGNLEAFF. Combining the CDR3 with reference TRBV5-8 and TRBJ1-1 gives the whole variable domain EAGVTQSPTHLIKTRGQQATLRCSPISGHTSVYWYQQALGLGLQFLLWYDEGEERNRGNFPPRFSGRQFPNYSSELNVNALELEDSALYLCASSFYDRGNLEAFFGQGTRLTVV.

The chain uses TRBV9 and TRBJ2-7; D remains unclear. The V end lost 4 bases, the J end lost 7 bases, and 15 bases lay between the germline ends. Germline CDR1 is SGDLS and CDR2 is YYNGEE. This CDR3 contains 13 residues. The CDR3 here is CASSLSPTSEQYF. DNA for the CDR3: TGTGCCAGCAGCTTGAGCCCAACTTCGGAGCAGTACTTC.

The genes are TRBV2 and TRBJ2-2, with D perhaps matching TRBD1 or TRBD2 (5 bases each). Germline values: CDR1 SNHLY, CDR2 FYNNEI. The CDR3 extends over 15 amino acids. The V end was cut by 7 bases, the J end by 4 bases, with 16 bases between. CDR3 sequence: CASTFEGRGTGELFF. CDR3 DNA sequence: TGTGCCAGCACCTTCGAGGGACGGGGCACCGGGGAGCTGTTTTTT.

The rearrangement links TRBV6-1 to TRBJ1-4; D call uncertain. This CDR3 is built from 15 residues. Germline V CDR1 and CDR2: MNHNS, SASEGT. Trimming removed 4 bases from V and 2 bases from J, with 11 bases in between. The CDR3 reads CASSADPNTNEKLFF. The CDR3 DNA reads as TGTGCCAGCAGTGCCGATCCCAACACTAATGAAAAACTGTTTTTT.

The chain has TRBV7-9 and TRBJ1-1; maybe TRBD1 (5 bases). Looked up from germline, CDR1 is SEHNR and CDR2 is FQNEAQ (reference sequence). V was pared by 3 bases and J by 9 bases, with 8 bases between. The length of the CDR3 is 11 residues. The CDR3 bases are TGTGCCAGCAGCTTGACAGCGAAAGCTTTCTTT. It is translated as CASSLTAKAFF.

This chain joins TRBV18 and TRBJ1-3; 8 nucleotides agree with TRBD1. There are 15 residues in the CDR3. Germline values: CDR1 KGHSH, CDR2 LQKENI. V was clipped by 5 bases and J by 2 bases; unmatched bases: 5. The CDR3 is CASSSPGGPGNTIYF. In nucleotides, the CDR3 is TGTGCCAGCTCATCTCCAGGGGGCCCTGGAAACACCATATATTTT.

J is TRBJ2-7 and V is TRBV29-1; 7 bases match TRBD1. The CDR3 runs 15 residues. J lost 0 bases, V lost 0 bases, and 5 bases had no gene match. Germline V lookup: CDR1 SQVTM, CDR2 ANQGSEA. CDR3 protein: CSVEEATGFSYEQYF. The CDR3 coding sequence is TGCAGCGTTGAAGAGGCGACAGGGTTCTCCTACGAGCAGTACTTC.

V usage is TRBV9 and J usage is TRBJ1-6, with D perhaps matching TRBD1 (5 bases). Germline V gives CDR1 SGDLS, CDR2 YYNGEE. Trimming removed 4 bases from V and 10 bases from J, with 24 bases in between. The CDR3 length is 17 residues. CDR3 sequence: CASSTSLGGEFYSPLHF. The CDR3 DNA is TGTGCCAGCAGCACCAGCCTGGGGGGGGAGTTCTACTCACCCCTCCACTTT.

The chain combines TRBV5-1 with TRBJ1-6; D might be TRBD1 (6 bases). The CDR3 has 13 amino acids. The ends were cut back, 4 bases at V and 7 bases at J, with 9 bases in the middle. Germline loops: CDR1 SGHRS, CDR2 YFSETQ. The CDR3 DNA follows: TGCGCCAGCAGCGACAGGCCCAATTCACCCCTCCACTTT. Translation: CASSDRPNSPLHF.

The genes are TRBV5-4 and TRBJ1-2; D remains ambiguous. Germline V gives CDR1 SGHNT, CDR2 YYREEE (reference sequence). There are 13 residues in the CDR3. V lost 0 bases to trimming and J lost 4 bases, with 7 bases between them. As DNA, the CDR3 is TGTGCCAGCAGCTTGGCCGGATCCTATGGCTACACCTTC. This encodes CASSLAGSYGYTF.

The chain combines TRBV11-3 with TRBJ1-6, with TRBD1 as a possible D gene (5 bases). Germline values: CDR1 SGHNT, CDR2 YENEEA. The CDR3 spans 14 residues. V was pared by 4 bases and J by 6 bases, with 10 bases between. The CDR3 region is CASSSRGVNSPLHF. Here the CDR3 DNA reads TGTGCCAGCAGCTCCCGAGGGGTTAATTCACCCCTCCACTTT.

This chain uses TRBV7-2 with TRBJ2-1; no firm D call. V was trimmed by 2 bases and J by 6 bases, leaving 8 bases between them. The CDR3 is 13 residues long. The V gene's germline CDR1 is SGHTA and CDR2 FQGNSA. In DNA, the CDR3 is TGTGCCAGCAGCTTAACCGAGCTCAATGAGCAGTTCTTC. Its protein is CASSLTELNEQFF.

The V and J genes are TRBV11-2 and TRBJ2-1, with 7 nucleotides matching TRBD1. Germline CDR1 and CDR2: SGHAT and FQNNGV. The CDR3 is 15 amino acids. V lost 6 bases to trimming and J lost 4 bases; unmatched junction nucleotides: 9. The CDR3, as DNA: TGTGCCAGCAGGCCACAGGGGCTGCTGTACAATGAGCAGTTCTTC. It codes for CASRPQGLLYNEQFF.

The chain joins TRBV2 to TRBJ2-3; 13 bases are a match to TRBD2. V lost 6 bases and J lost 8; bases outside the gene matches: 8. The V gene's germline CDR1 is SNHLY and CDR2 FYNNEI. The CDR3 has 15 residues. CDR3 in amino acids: CASRVLAGGPGTQYF. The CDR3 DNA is TGTGCCAGCAGAGTACTAGCGGGGGGGCCTGGTACGCAGTATTTT.

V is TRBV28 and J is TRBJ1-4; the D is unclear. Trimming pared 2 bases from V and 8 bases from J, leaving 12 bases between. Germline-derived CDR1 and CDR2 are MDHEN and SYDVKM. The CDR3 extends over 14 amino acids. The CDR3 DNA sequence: TGTGCCAGCAGTTTAAAGGACGGGAGCGAAAAACTGTTTTTT. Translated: CASSLKDGSEKLFF. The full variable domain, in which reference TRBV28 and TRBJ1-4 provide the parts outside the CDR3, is DVKVTQSSRYLVKRTGEKVFLECVQDMDHENMFWYRQDPGLGLRLIYFSYDVKMKEKGDIPEGYSVSREKKERFSLILESASTNQTSMYLCASSLKDGSEKLFFGSGTQLSVL.

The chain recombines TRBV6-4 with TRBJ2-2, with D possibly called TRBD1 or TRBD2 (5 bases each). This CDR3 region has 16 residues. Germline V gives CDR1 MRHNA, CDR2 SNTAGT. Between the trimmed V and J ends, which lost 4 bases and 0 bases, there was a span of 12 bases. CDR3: CASSGDGDPNTGELFF. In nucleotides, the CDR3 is TGTGCCAGCAGTGGGGATGGGGACCCGAACACCGGGGAGCTGTTTTTT.

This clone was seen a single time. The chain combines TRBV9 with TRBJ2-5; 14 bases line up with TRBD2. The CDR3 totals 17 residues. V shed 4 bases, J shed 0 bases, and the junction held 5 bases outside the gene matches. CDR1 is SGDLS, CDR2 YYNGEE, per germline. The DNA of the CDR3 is TGTGCCAGCAGCCCTCGGACTAGCGGGGGGTACCAAGAGACCCAGTACTTC. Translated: CASSPRTSGGYQETQYF.

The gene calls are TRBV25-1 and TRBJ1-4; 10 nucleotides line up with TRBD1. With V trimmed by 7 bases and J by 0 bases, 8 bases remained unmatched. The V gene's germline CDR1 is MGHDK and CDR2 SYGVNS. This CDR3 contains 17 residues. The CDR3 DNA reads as TGTGCCAGCACGACAGGGGGCCTATCGGCAACTAATGAAAAACTGTTTTTT. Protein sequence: CASTTGGLSATNEKLFF.

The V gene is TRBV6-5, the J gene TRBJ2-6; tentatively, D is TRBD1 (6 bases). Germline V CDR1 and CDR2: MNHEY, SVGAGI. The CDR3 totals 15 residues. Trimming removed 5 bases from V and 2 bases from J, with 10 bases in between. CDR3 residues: CASSTPGAGANVLTF. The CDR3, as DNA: TGTGCCAGCAGTACTCCAGGGGCTGGGGCCAACGTCCTGACTTTC.

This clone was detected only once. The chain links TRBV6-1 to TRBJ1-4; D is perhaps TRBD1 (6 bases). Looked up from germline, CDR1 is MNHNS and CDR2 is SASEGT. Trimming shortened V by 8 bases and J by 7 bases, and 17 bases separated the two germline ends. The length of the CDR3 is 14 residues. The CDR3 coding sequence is TGTGCCAGCCATCTAGGGGGGCCCGGTGAAAAACTGTTTTTT. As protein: CASHLGGPGEKLFF.

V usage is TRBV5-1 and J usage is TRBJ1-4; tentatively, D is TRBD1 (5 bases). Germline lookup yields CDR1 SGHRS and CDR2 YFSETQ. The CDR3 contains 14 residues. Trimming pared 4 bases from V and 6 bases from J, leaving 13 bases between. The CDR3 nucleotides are TGCGCCAGCAGCCCAAGGGGTGGGGATGAAAAACTGTTTTTT. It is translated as CASSPRGGDEKLFF.

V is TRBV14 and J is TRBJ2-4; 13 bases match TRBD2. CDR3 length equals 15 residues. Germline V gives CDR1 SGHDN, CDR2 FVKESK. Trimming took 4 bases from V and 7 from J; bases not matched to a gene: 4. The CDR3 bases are TGTGCCAGCAGCCCGGGGGGACTAGCGGGGAACATTCAGTACTTC. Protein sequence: CASSPGGLAGNIQYF.

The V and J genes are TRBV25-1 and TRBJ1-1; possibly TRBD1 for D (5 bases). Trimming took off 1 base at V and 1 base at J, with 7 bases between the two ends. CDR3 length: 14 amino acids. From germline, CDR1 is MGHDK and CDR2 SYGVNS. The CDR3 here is CASSESRGNTEAFF. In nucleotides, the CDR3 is TGTGCCAGCAGTGAATCTAGGGGGAACACTGAAGCTTTCTTT.

For the CDR3, the DNA is TGTGCCAGCAGCACGACGTCACAGGGGGCTGTATATGGCTACACCTTC. It yields the protein CASSTTSQGAVYGYTF. V is TRBV21-1 and J is TRBJ1-2; the listed D gene, TRBD1, was not tested against the DNA. TRBV21-1 is recorded as a pseudogene. The CDR3 is made up of 16 amino acids.

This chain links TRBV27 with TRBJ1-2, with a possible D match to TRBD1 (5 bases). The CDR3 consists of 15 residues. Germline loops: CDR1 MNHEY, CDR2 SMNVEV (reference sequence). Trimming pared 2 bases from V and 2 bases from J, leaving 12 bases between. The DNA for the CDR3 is TGTGCCAGCAGTTTACCGGGGGGGGGAAACTATGGCTACACCTTC. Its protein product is CASSLPGGGNYGYTF.